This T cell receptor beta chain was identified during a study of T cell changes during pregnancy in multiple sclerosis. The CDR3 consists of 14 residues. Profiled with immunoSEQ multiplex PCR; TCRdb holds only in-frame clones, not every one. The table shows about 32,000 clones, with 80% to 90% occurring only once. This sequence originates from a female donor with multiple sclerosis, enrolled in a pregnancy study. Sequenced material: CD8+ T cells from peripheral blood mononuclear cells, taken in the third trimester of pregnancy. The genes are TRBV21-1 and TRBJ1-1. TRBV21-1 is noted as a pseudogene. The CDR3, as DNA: TGTGCCAGCAGCAAATGGGTGCGGAACTCTGAAGCTTTCTTT. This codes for CASSKWVRNSEAFF.